This TCR beta chain was documented in a study of Ad26.COV2.S vaccination and SARS-CoV-2 variants. Study in general: Ad26.COV2.S was injected intramuscularly once or twice, 56 days apart. General study results and limits: Possibly, TCR breadth and depth analyses underestimated total T cell responses.

This sample's treatment: roughly 18 received Ad26.COV2.S at low or high dose, single or two shots; roughly five received placebo; per-sample allocation not given. Following the first vaccine or placebo injection, samples were taken on day 63. In Boston, the donor was an adult between 18-55 years of age. The method was immunoSEQ multiplex PCR; TCRdb's version includes in-frame clones alone and lacks a portion of them. This table holds a few hundred thousand clones, roughly 91% found once. Remarks on this clone: As yet, its antigen is unknown.

In germline, CDR1 is SEHNR, CDR2 FQNEAQ (reference sequence). Trimming shortened V by 2 bases and J by 4 bases, and 8 bases separated the two germline ends. This CDR3 comprises 14 residues. The V call is TRBV7-9, the J call TRBJ2-2; possibly TRBD2 for D (6 bases). Sequenced material: peripheral blood, taken in a trial of Ad26.COV2.S vaccine versus placebo. The TCR comes from a person aged 18-65 years who received the Ad26.COV2.S COVID-19 vaccine or a placebo. The CDR3 DNA follows: TGTGCCAGCAGCTTAACTAGCCTCACCGGGGAGCTGTTTTTT. Translating it yields CASSLTSLTGELFF.